The 8 T cell receptor beta chains reported below all come from one sample, sequenced in a study of cytomegalovirus exposure and HLA in healthy donors. With 60 Vbeta and 13 Jbeta primers, the PCR was carried out. Libraries were prepared by immunoSEQ multiplex PCR; TCRdb keeps only in-frame clonotypes and omits some of them. The table lists about 160,000 clones, roughly 80% of them singletons, with around 6.9% in the top ten. The sequencing sample was made of PBMCs. The source of these receptors is a male donor in good health and CMV-seropositive.

The chain uses TRBV7-9 and TRBJ2-7; 10 nucleotides match TRBD1. Germline V gene sequence: CDR1 SEHNR, CDR2 FQNEAQ (reference sequence). Losses at the gene ends were 5 bases for V and 3 bases for J; bases not matched to a gene: 10. The length of the CDR3 is 16 residues. CDR3 coding DNA: TGTGCCAGCAGCCCCAGGACAGGGGGGAGCATCTACGAGCAGTACTTC. It specifies CASSPRTGGSIYEQYF.

V usage is TRBV28 and J usage is TRBJ1-4, with D possibly matching TRBD1 (6 bases). CDR3 length: 16 residues. Between the trimmed V and J ends, which lost 6 bases and 0 bases, there was a span of 14 bases. CDR1 MDHEN and CDR2 SYDVKM come from the germline V gene. CDR3 region: CASRLTGMATNEKLFF. As DNA, the CDR3 is TGTGCCAGCAGATTGACAGGAATGGCAACTAATGAAAAACTGTTTTTT.

The table lists this clone with a few counts. This rearrangement joins TRBV28 to TRBJ1-5; a possible D gene is TRBD1 (5 bases). Trimming cost V 3 bases and J 3 bases, with 12 bases left between them. The CDR3 has 15 amino acids. Germline V lookup: CDR1 MDHEN, CDR2 SYDVKM. CDR3 residues: CASSFRSGHNQPQHF. CDR3 bases: TGTGCCAGCAGTTTTCGGTCAGGACACAATCAGCCCCAGCATTTT.

J is TRBJ2-7 and V is TRBV5-5; D is unresolved. The CDR3 length is 15 residues. V dropped 6 bases and J dropped 4 bases, with 20 bases sitting between them. From germline, CDR1 is SGHKS and CDR2 YYEKEE (reference sequence). The CDR3 coding sequence is TGTGCCAGCAACCCCCTTATGAGAAACGGGTACGAGCAGTACTTC. Its protein is CASNPLMRNGYEQYF.

This clone was observed a single time. The CDR3 DNA follows: TGTGCCAGCAGCTTGGATACAGGGGCGGGCATGCACGGGGAGCTGTTTTTT. It is translated as CASSLDTGAGMHGELFF. The chain is built from TRBV5-6 and TRBJ2-2, with 7 bases aligning to TRBD1. V was pared by 0 bases and J by 7 bases, with 12 bases of the junction left unmatched. The CDR3 covers 17 residues. The germline V gene encodes CDR1 SGHDT and CDR2 YYEEEE.

This rearrangement joins TRBV4-1 to TRBJ1-5; 7 nucleotides align to TRBD1. The V gene's germline CDR1 is MGHRA and CDR2 YSYEKL. After removal of 4 bases from V and 0 bases from J, the junction contained 6 bases not matched to a gene. The CDR3 is 16 amino acids. The CDR3 sequence: CASSLTDRASNQPQHF. For the CDR3, the DNA is TGCGCCAGCAGCCTAACCGACAGGGCTAGCAATCAGCCCCAGCATTTT.

The rearrangement uses TRBV6-1 and TRBJ1-5, with TRBD1 identical over 8 bases. V shed 6 bases, J shed 7 bases, and the junction held 8 bases outside the gene matches. The CDR3 spans 14 residues. The germline CDR1 and CDR2 sequences are MNHNS and SASEGT. The CDR3 sequence: CASRFRGREQPQHF. In DNA form, the CDR3 reads TGTGCCAGCAGATTCAGGGGGCGTGAGCAGCCCCAGCATTTT.

The chain combines TRBV4-2 with TRBJ2-1; TRBD2 matches 7 bases. Germline CDR1 is LGHNA and CDR2 is YNFKEQ. With 1 base clipped from V and 0 bases from J, the junction kept 6 bases outside the gene matches. The CDR3 is 17 residues long. The CDR3 protein is CASSQAASGFSYNEQFF. CDR3 coding DNA: TGTGCCAGCAGCCAAGCGGCTAGCGGTTTCTCCTACAATGAGCAGTTCTTC.